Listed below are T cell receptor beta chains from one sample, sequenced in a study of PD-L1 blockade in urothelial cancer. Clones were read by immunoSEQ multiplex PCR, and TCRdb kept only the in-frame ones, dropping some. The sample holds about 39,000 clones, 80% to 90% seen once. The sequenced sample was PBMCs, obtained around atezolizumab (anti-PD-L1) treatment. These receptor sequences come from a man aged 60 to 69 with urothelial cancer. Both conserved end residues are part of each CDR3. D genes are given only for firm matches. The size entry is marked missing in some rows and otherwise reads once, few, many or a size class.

CDR3 DNA: TGTGCCAGCAGCCCTTCTGGGGCGGCTCGGGGGGAGCTGTTTTTT; CDR3 protein: CASSPSGAARGELFF; D gene: NA; clone size: NA; J gene: TRBJ2-2; V gene: TRBV9
CDR3 DNA: TGCGCCAGCAGCCTCCCCGCGGCGGGAGAGGAGGAGACCCAGTACTTC; CDR3 protein: CASSLPAAGEEETQYF; D gene: TRBD2; clone size: NA; J gene: TRBJ2-5; V gene: TRBV4-1
CDR3 DNA: TGTGCCAGCGGACGGGGACAGGGTTTCTCCGAGCAGTACTTC; CDR3 protein: CASGRGQGFSEQYF; D gene: TRBD1; clone size: NA; J gene: TRBJ2-7; V gene: TRBV7-2
CDR3 DNA: TGTGCCAGCAGCCGTGGAGCGGAGTGGACTGAAGCTTTCTTT; CDR3 protein: CASSRGAEWTEAFF; D gene: NA; clone size: few; J gene: TRBJ1-1; V gene: TRBV7-9
CDR3 DNA: TGTGCCAGCAGTGAAGCGGGGGGGAAAACAGATACGCAGTATTTT; CDR3 protein: CASSEAGGKTDTQYF; D gene: TRBD2; clone size: NA; J gene: TRBJ2-3; V gene: TRBV2
CDR3 DNA: TGTGCCAGCAGCCAAGTGTGGGGGGACTCTGAAGCTTTCTTT; CDR3 protein: CASSQVWGDSEAFF; D gene: NA; clone size: NA; J gene: TRBJ1-1; V gene: TRBV4-2
CDR3 DNA: TGCGCCAGCACCCAGCAGGGGGCGAACACTGAAGCTTTCTTT; CDR3 protein: CASTQQGANTEAFF; D gene: TRBD1; clone size: NA; J gene: TRBJ1-1; V gene: TRBV5-1
CDR3 DNA: TGTGCCAGCAGCGTAGAGTCGAGCTCCTACGAGCAGTACTTC; CDR3 protein: CASSVESSSYEQYF; D gene: NA; clone size: NA; J gene: TRBJ2-7; V gene: TRBV9
CDR3 DNA: TGTGCCAGCAGGCCCCGGAGGGACTACGAGCAGTACTTC; CDR3 protein: CASRPRRDYEQYF; D gene: NA; clone size: NA; J gene: TRBJ2-7; V gene: TRBV28
CDR3 DNA: TGTGCCAGCAGCAAGGACACAGTAAACACTGAAGCTTTCTTT; CDR3 protein: CASSKDTVNTEAFF; D gene: NA; clone size: NA; J gene: TRBJ1-1; V gene: TRBV5-6
CDR3 DNA: TGTGCCAGCAGTTTATACCCCGCGCAACAGGGGGTAGCCTACGAGCAGTACTTC; CDR3 protein: CASSLYPAQQGVAYEQYF; D gene: TRBD1; clone size: NA; J gene: TRBJ2-7; V gene: TRBV27